This T cell receptor beta chain derives from a study of shared clonotypes between healthy human individuals. On the study more broadly: The cohort had a couple of women and a few men, ages 18 to 49.

The CDR3 has 14 amino acids. Deletions cut 7 bases from V and 7 bases from J, with 19 bases between. Germline CDR1 MNHEY, CDR2 SVGAGI. The assay used deep level. Several immunoSEQ plates received, in even portions, the genomic DNA of each subset. Replicate PCRs were loaded with approximately 300 ng DNA from unsorted PBMC, about 30,000 T cell genomes. The table came from immunoSEQ multiplex PCR; TCRdb's copy has only in-frame clones and leaves some out. The data contain roughly 500,000 clones, around 79% of them singletons. Source material: PBMCs. The TCR was taken from a woman in her 40s in good health. Some clones in this sample may be carry-over from other donors' samples. This rearrangement joins TRBV6-5 to TRBJ1-1; D perhaps matches TRBD1 (5 bases). The DNA for the CDR3 is TGTGCCAGCATCAGGGACCCCAGTAGTGGTGAAGCTTTCTTT. This gives the protein CASIRDPSSGEAFF.